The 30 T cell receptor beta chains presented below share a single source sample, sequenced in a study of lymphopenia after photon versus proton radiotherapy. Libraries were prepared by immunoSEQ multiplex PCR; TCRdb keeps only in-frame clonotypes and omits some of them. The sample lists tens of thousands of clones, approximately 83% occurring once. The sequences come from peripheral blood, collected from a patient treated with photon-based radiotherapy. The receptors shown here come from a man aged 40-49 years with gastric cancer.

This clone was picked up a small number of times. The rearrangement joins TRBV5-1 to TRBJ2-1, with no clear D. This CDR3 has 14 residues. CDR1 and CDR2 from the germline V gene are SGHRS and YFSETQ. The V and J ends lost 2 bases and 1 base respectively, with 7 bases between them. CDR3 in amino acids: CASSLADSYNEQFF. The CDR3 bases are TGCGCCAGCAGCTTAGCAGATTCCTACAATGAGCAGTTCTTC.

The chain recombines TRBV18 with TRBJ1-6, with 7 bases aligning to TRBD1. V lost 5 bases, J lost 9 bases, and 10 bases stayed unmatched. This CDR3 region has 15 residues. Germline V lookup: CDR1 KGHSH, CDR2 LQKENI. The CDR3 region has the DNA TGTGCCAGCTCATCAGGGACAGCGGGGGGTTCACCCCTCCACTTT. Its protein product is CASSSGTAGGSPLHF. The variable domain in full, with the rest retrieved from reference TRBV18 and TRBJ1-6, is NAGVMQNPRHLVRRRGQEARLRCSPMKGHSHVYWYRQLPEEGLKFMVYLQKENIIDESGMPKERFSAEFPKEGPSILRIQQVVRGDSAAYFCASSSGTAGGSPLHFGNGTRLTVT.

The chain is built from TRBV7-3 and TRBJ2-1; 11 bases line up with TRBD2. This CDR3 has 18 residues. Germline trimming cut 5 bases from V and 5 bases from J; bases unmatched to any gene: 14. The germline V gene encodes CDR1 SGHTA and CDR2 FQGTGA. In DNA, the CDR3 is TGTGCCAGCAGCCCAATGAGGGCTAGCGGGGGGAGGGACAATGAGCAGTTCTTC. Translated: CASSPMRASGGRDNEQFF.

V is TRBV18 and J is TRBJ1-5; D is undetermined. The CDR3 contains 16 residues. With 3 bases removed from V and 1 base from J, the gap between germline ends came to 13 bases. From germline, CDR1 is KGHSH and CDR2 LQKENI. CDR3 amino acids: CASSPRSTGSNQPQHF. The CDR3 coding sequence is TGTGCCAGCTCACCCCGCTCGACGGGGAGCAATCAGCCCCAGCATTTT.

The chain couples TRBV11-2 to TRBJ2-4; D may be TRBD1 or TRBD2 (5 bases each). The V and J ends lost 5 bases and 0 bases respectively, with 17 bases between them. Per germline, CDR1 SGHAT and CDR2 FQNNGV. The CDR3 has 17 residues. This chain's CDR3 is CASSLGTFEQAKNIQYF. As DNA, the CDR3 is TGTGCCAGCAGCCTAGGGACCTTCGAACAAGCCAAAAACATTCAGTACTTC. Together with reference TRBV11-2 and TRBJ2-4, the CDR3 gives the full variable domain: EAGVAQSPRYKIIEKRQSVAFWCNPISGHATLYWYQQILGQGPKLLIQFQNNGVVDDSQLPKDRFSAERLKGVDSTLKIQPAKLEDSAVYLCASSLGTFEQAKNIQYFGAGTRLSVL.

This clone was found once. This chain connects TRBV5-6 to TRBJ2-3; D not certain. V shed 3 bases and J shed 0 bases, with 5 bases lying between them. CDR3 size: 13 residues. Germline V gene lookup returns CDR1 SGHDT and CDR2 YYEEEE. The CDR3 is CASSSISTDTQYF. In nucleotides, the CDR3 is TGTGCCAGCAGCTCCATAAGCACAGATACGCAGTATTTT.

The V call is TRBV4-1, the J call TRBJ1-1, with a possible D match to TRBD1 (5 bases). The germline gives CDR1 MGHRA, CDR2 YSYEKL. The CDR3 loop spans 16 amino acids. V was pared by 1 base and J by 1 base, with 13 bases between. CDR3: CASSQGARTRNTEAFF. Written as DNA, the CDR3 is TGCGCCAGCAGCCAAGGAGCCAGGACAAGGAACACTGAAGCTTTCTTT.

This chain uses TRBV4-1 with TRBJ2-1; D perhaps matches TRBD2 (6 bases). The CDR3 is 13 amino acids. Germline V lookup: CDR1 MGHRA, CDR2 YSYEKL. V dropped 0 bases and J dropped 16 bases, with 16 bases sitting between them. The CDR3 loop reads CASSQDLVGGQFF. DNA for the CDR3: TGCGCCAGCAGCCAAGATTTAGTGGGGGGTCAATTCTTC.

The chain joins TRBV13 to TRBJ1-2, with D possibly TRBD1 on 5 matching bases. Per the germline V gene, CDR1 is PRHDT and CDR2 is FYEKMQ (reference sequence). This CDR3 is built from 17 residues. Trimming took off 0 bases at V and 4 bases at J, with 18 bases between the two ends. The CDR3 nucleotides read TGTGCCAGCAGCTTAGGGGGCGGGACCCAACTAATCTATGGCTACACCTTC. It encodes CASSLGGGTQLIYGYTF.

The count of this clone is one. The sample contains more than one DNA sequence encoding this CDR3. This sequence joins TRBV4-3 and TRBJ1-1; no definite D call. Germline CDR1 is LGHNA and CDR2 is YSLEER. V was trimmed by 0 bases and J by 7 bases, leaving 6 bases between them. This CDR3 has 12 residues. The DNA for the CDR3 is TGCGCCAGCAGCCAAGACAGACGTGAAGCTTTCTTT. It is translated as CASSQDRREAFF.

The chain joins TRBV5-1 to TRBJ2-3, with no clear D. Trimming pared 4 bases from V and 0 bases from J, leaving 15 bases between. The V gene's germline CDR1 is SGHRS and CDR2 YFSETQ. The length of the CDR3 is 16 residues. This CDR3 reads CASSRRPADSTDTQYF. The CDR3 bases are TGCGCCAGCAGCAGACGACCTGCCGATAGCACAGATACGCAGTATTTT.

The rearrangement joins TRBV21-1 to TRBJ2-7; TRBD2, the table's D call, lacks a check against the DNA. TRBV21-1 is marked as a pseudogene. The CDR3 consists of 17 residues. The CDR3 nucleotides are TGTGCCAGCAGCAAAGGGAACCCGGGGGGACCTTCCTACGAGCAGTACTTC. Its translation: CASSKGNPGGPSYEQYF.

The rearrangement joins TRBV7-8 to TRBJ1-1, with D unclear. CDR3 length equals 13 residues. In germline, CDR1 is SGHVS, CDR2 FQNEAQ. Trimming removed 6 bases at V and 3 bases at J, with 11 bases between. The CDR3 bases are TGTGCCAGCAGTGATTACAGTTACACTGAAGCTTTCTTT. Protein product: CASSDYSYTEAFF.

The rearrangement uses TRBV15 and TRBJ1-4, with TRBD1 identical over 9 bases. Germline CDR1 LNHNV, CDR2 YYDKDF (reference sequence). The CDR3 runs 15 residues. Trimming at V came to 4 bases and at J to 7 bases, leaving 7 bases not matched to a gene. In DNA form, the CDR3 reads TGTGCCACCAGCAACTACGACAGGGGGAGTGAAAAACTGTTTTTT. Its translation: CATSNYDRGSEKLFF.

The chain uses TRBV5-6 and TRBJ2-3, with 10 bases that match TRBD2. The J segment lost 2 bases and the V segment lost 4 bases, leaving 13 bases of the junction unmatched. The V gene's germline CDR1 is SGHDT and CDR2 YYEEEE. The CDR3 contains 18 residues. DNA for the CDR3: TGTGCCAGCAGCCCCCTAAGTAGCGGGGGGACCCTCACAGATACGCAGTATTTT. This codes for CASSPLSSGGTLTDTQYF. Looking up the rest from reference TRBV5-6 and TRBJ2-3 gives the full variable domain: DAGVTQSPTHLIKTRGQQVTLRCSPKSGHDTVSWYQQALGQGPQFIFQYYEEEERQRGNFPDRFSGHQFPNYSSELNVNALLLGDSALYLCASSPLSSGGTLTDTQYFGPGTRLTVL.

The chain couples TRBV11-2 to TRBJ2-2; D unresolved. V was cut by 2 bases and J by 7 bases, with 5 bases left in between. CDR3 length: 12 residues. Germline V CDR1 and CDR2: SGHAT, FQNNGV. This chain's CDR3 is CASSLLDGELFF. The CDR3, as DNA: TGTGCCAGCAGCTTACTAGACGGGGAGCTGTTTTTT.

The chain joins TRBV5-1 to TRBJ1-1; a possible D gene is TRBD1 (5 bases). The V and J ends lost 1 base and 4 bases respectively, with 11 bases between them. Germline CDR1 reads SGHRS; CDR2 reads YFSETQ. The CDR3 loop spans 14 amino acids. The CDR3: CASSLNSQGTEAFF. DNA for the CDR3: TGCGCCAGCAGCTTGAACAGTCAGGGCACTGAAGCTTTCTTT.

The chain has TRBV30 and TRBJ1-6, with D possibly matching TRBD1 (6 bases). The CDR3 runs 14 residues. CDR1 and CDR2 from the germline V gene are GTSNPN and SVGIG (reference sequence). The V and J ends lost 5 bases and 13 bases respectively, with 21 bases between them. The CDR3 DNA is TGTGCCTGGGCCCCCGGACTGGGGGCGCGGCCCCTCCACTTT. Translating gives CAWAPGLGARPLHF.

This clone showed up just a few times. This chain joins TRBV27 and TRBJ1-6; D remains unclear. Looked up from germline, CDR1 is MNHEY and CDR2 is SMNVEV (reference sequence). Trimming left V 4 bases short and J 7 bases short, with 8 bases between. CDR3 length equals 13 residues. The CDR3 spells CASSSTGNSPLHF. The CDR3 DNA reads TGTGCCAGCAGTTCGACGGGGAATTCACCCCTCCACTTT.

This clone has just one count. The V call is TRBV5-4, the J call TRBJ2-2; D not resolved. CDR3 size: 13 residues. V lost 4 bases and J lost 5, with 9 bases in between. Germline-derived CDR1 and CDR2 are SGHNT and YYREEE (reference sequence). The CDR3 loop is CASSEDATGELFF. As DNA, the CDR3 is TGTGCCAGCAGCGAGGACGCTACCGGGGAGCTGTTTTTT.

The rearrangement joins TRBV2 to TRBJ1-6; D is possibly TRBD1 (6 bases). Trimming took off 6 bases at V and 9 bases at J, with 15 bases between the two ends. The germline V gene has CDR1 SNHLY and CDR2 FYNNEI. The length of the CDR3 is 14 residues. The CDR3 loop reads CASSLADSFSPLHF. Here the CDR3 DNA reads TGTGCCAGCAGCCTCGCGGACAGTTTTTCACCCCTCCACTTT. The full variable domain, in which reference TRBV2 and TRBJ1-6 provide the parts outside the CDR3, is EPEVTQTPSHQVTQMGQEVILRCVPISNHLYFYWYRQILGQKVEFLVSFYNNEISEKSEIFDDQFSVERPDGSNFTLKIRSTKLEDSAMYFCASSLADSFSPLHFGNGTRLTVT.

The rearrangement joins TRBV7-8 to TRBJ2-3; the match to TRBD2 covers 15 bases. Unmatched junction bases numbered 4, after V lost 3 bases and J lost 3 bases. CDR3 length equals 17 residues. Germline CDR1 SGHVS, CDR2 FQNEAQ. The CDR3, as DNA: TGTGCCAGCAGCTTGGGGACTAGCGGGGGGTTTACAGATACGCAGTATTTT. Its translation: CASSLGTSGGFTDTQYF.

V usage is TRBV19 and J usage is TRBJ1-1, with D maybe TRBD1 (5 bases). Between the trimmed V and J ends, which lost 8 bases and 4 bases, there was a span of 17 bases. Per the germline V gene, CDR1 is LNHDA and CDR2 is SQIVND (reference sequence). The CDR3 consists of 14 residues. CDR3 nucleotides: TGTGCCAGTGGACTAAGGGGTGGCGGCACTGAAGCTTTCTTT. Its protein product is CASGLRGGGTEAFF.

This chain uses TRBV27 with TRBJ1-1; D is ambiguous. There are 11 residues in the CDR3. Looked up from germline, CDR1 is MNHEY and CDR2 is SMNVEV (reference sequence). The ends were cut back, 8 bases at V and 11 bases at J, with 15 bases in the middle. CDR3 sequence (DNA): TGTGCCAGCTTTACAAGTCTTCGCGCTTTCTTT. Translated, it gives CASFTSLRAFF.

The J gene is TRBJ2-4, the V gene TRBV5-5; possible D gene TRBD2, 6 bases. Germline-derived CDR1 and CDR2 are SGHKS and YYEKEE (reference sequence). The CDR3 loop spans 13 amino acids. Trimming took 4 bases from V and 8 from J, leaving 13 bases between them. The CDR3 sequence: CASSGGPSDIQYF. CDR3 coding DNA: TGTGCCAGCAGCGGGGGTCCTAGCGACATTCAGTACTTC.

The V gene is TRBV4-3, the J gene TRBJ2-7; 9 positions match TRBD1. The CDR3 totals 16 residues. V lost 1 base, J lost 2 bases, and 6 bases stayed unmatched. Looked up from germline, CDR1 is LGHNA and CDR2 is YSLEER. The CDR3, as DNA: TGCGCCAGCAGCCAAGGTCAGACAGGGGGAACCTACGAGCAGTACTTC. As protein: CASSQGQTGGTYEQYF.

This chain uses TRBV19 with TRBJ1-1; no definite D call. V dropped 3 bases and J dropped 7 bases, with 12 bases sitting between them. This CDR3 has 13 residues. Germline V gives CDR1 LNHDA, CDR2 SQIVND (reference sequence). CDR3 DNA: TGTGCCAGTAGTATGCCCCCCTCGGGTGAAGCTTTCTTT. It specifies CASSMPPSGEAFF.

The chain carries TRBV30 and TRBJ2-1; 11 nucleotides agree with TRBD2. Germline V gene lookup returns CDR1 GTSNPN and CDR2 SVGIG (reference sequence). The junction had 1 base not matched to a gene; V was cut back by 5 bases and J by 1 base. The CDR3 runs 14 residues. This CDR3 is CAWSSGGSYNEQFF. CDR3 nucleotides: TGTGCCTGGTCTAGCGGGGGGTCCTACAATGAGCAGTTCTTC.

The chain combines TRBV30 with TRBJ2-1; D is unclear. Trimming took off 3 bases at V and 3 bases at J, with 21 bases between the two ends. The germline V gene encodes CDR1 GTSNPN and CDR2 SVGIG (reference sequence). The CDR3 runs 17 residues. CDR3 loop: CAWSPREGARNYNEQFF. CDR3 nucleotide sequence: TGTGCCTGGAGCCCAAGGGAAGGAGCAAGGAACTACAATGAGCAGTTCTTC.

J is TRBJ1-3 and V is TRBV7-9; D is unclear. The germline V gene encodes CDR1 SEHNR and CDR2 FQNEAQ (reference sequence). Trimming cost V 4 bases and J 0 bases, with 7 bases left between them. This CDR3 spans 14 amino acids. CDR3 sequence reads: CASSSGRSGNTIYF. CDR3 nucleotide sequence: TGTGCCAGCAGCTCCGGACGCTCTGGAAACACCATATATTTT.